Below are 10 T cell receptor beta chains sequenced from a single sample in a study of blood T cell repertoires in COVID-19. Only in-frame clones appear in the TCRdb table, and some are missing; sequencing was by immunoSEQ multiplex PCR. The sample holds some 97,000 clones, approximately 86% seen once. Sequencing used PBMCs or T cells enriched from blood (not recorded which). These TCRs come from a woman between 45 and 65 years old who had recovered from COVID-19.

CDR3 residues: CASMGQEHMNTEAFF. Written as DNA, the CDR3 is TGCGCCAGCATGGGACAGGAACATATGAACACTGAAGCTTTCTTT. J is TRBJ1-1 and V is TRBV10-1; 8 nucleotides align to TRBD1. The V gene end was trimmed by 7 bases and the J gene end by 0 bases; junction bases not matched to a gene: 7. The CDR3 is made up of 15 amino acids. CDR1 is WNHNN and CDR2 is SYGVQD in the germline V gene (reference sequence).

The CDR3 DNA follows: TGTGCCAGCAGTTACGATGGACTTTATAGCAATCAGCCCCAGCATTTT. Protein sequence: CASSYDGLYSNQPQHF. The rearrangement links TRBV6-6 to TRBJ1-5, with D unresolved. The CDR3 has 16 amino acids. V was pared by 2 bases and J by 0 bases, with 11 bases between. CDR1 and CDR2 from the germline V gene are MNHNY and SVGAGI (reference sequence).

The chain carries TRBV6-6 and TRBJ2-7; 7 positions agree with TRBD2. V was clipped by 0 bases and J by 2 bases; unmatched bases: 4. The CDR3 loop spans 15 amino acids. The germline CDR1 and CDR2 sequences are MNHNY and SVGAGI (reference sequence). The CDR3 region has the DNA TGTGCCAGCAGTTACTCGAGCGGGGCACCCTACGAGCAGTACTTC. This sequence encodes CASSYSSGAPYEQYF.

Here the CDR3 DNA reads TGTGCCAGCCGATGGGGCGGTAGCTCCTATAATTCACCCCTCCACTTT. Translated, it gives CASRWGGSSYNSPLHF. V usage is TRBV3-1 (or the pseudogene TRBV3-2) and J usage is TRBJ1-6; tentatively, D is TRBD1 (5 bases). The CDR3 runs to 16 residues. Germline CDR1 LGHDT, CDR2 YNNKEL (reference sequence). Deletions cut 8 bases from V and 0 bases from J, with 14 bases between.

V is TRBV7-9 and J is TRBJ1-1; no clear D. The CDR3 sequence is 13 residues long. V lost 5 bases and J lost 4, with 11 bases in between. Germline CDR1 reads SEHNR; CDR2 reads FQNEAQ (reference sequence). In DNA, the CDR3 is TGTGCCAGCAGCCCTCCCCCCGTCACTGAAGCTTTCTTT. It codes for CASSPPPVTEAFF.

This clone was picked up a small number of times. This rearrangement joins TRBV19 to TRBJ1-5, with 8 bases fitting TRBD1. CDR3 length: 14 amino acids. V lost 3 bases to trimming and J lost 2 bases; unmatched junction nucleotides: 0. Germline values: CDR1 LNHDA, CDR2 SQIVND (reference sequence). The CDR3, as DNA: TGTGCCAGTAGTATGGGACAGGGCAATCAGCCCCAGCATTTT. Protein product: CASSMGQGNQPQHF. Supplemented by reference TRBV19 and TRBJ1-5, the full variable domain reads DGGITQSPKYLFRKEGQNVTLSCEQNLNHDAMYWYRQDPGQGLRLIYYSQIVNDFQKGDIAEGYSVSREKKESFPLTVTSAQKNPTAFYLCASSMGQGNQPQHFGDGTRLSIL.

In DNA form, the CDR3 reads TGTGCCAGTAGCATTACTAGCGGGGCTTACAATGAGCAGTTCTTC. The encoded protein is CASSITSGAYNEQFF. This chain links TRBV19 with TRBJ2-1, with 10 positions matching TRBD2. The CDR3 length is 15 residues. CDR1 and CDR2 (germline): LNHDA, SQIVND (reference sequence). With V trimmed by 6 bases and J by 4 bases, 6 bases remained unmatched.

The chain carries TRBV5-1 and TRBJ2-3, with a tentative D call TRBD2 (5 bases). V lost 0 bases and J 1 base, leaving 12 bases between the germline ends. Germline CDR1 reads SGHRS; CDR2 reads YFSETQ. This CDR3 spans 16 amino acids. This CDR3 is CASSLAGPRGTDTQYF. The CDR3 coding sequence is TGCGCCAGCAGCTTGGCCGGCCCGAGGGGCACAGATACGCAGTATTTT. The full variable domain, rest sourced from reference TRBV5-1 and TRBJ2-3, is KAGVTQTPRYLIKTRGQQVTLSCSPISGHRSVSWYQQTPGQGLQFLFEYFSETQRNKGNFPGRFSGRQFSNSRSEMNVSTLELGDSALYLCASSLAGPRGTDTQYFGPGTRLTVL.

The rearrangement links TRBV29-1 to TRBJ1-1; TRBD1 might be the D (6 bases). Trimming removed 8 bases at V and 5 bases at J, with 18 bases between. CDR1 is SQVTM, CDR2 ANQGSEA, per germline. This CDR3 region has 13 residues. The CDR3 nucleotides read TGCAGCCTGAGGCGGGGGCTTGGGACTGAAGCTTTCTTT. Translated: CSLRRGLGTEAFF.

CDR3 sequence (DNA): TGTGCCACCAGCAGCGACCTCAGGAACGAAGCTTTCTTT. This encodes CATSSDLRNEAFF. The chain carries TRBV15 and TRBJ1-1, with D hard to call. CDR3 length: 13 amino acids. Germline V CDR1 and CDR2: LNHNV, YYDKDF (reference sequence). V lost 3 bases and J lost 8, with 13 bases in between.